The following is a TCR beta chain sequence with its context. Under the authors' procedure: Reference gene primer amplification in the assay estimated nucleated cell counts. Repertoires were generated with immunoSEQ multiplex PCR, while TCRdb's copy carries only in-frame clones and drops some. The DNA was the basis for D and trimming; V, J and clone size are from that table. The sample records around 220,000 clones, approximately 90% being singletons. These data are taken from a study of blood T cell repertoires in COVID-19. The wider study: The United States, Italy and Spain supplied acute and convalescent COVID-19 samples. Sources were T cells, B-cell-depleted T cells, or PBMCs; the material itself was cDNA or gDNA.

CDR1 is KGHSH and CDR2 is LQKENI in the germline V gene. J was trimmed by 4 bases and V by 5 bases; bases with no gene match: 3. The CDR3 spans 15 residues. The V gene is TRBV18, the J gene TRBJ2-7, with TRBD2 matching 15 bases. The receptor was derived from a woman in her thirties or forties who had recovered from COVID-19. Sequenced sample: peripheral blood. CDR3 sequence reads: CASSGTSGGSYEQYF. In DNA, the CDR3 is TGTGCCAGCTCAGGGACTAGCGGGGGGTCATACGAGCAGTACTTC. The full variable domain, with the rest looked up from reference TRBV18 and TRBJ2-7, is NAGVMQNPRHLVRRRGQEARLRCSPMKGHSHVYWYRQLPEEGLKFMVYLQKENIIDESGMPKERFSAEFPKEGPSILRIQQVVRGDSAAYFCASSGTSGGSYEQYFGPGTRLTVT.